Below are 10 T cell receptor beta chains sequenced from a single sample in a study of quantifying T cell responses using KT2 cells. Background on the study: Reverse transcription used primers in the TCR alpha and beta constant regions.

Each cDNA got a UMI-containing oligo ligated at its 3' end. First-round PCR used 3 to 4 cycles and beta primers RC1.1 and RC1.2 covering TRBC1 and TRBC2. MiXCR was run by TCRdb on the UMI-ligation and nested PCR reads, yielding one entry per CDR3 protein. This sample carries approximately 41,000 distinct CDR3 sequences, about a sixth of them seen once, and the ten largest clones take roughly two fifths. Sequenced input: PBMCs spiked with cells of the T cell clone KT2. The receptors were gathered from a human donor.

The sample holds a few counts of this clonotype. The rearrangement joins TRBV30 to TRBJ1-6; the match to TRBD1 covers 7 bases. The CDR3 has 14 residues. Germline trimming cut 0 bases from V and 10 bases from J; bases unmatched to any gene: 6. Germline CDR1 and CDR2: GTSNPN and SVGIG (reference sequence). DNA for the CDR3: TGTGCCTGGAGTGTTAGAGCAGGGGGGTCACCCCTCCACTTT. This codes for CAWSVRAGGSPLHF.

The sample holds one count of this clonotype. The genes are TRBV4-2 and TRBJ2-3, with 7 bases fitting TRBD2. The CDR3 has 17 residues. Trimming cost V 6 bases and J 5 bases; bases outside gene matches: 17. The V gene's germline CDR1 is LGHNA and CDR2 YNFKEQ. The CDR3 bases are TGTGCCAGCAGTCCGGGGATAGGGGTTCCGGGGGGAGATACGCAGTATTTT. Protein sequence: CASSPGIGVPGGDTQYF.

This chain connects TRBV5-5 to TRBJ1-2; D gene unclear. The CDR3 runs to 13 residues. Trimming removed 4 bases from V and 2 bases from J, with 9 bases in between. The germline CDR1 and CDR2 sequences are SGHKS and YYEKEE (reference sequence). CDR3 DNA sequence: TGTGCCAGCAGCAGCCGGGTGAACTATGGCTACACCTTC. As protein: CASSSRVNYGYTF.

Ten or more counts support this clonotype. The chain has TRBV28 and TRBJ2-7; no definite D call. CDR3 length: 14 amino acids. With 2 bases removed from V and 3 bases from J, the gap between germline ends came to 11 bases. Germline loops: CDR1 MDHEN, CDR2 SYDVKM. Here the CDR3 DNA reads TGTGCCAGCAGTTTAAAATGGGCAATCTACGAGCAGTACTTC. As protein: CASSLKWAIYEQYF.

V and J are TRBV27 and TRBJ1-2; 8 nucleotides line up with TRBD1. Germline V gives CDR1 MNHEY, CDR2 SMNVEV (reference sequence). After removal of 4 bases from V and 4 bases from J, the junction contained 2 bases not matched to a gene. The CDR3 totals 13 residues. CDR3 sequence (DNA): TGTGCCAGCAGTTGGGACAGGTCCTATGGCTACACCTTC. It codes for CASSWDRSYGYTF.

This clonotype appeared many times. Here the CDR3 reads CASGGAGNTIYF. CDR3 DNA: TGTGCCAGCGGTGGAGCTGGAAACACCATATATTTT. The chain couples TRBV3-1 to TRBJ1-3; D uncertain. Germline V lookup: CDR1 LGHDT, CDR2 YNNKEL (reference sequence). V shed 8 bases and J shed 2 bases, with 7 bases lying between them. This CDR3 is 12 amino acids long.

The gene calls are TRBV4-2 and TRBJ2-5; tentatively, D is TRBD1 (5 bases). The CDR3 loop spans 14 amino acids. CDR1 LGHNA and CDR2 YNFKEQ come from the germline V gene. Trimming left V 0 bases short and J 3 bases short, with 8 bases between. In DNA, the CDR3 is TGTGCCAGCAGCCAAGAGGGGCTAGAAGAGACCCAGTACTTC. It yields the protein CASSQEGLEETQYF.

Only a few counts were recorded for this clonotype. CDR3: CASSFYPGVGAVDTIYF. For the CDR3, the DNA is TGTGCCAGCAGTTTCTACCCCGGGGTCGGCGCCGTGGACACCATATATTTT. J is TRBJ1-3 and V is TRBV12-3 or TRBV12-4; D gene ambiguous. V gave up 3 bases and J gave up 8 bases, with 23 bases separating them. This CDR3 contains 17 residues.

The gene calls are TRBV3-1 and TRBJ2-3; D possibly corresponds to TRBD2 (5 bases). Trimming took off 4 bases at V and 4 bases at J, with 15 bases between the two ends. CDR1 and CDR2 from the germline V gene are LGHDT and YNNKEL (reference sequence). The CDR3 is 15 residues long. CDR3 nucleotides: TGTGCCAGCAGCCGCCATGGACTCCTGGCAGATACGCAGTATTTT. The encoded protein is CASSRHGLLADTQYF.

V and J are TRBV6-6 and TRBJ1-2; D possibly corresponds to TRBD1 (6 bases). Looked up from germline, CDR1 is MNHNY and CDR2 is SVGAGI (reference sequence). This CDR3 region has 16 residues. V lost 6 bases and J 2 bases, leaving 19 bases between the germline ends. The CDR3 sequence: CASRGTGPRGNYGYTF. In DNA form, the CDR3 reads TGTGCCAGCAGAGGGACGGGCCCAAGGGGGAACTATGGCTACACCTTC.